This note documents a single TCR beta chain sequence. The data belong to a study of blood T cell repertoires in COVID-19. Background on the study: Collection of acute and convalescent COVID-19 samples took place in the United States, Italy and Spain. T cells, B-cell-depleted T cells, or PBMCs supplied cDNA or gDNA.

In the authors' methods: Counts of nucleated cells, estimated from reference gene primer amplification, were obtained. The protocol was immunoSEQ multiplex PCR, while the TCRdb copy is restricted to in-frame clones and leaves out a portion. For V, J and clone size, that table is used; D and trimming come from the DNA. The table records about 130,000 clones, 75% to 90% of them present only once. The CDR3 contains 13 residues. Germline CDR1 and CDR2: SQVTM and ANQGSEA. Trimming removed 7 bases from V and 5 bases from J; junction bases left unmatched: 5. J is TRBJ2-3 and V is TRBV29-1; the match to TRBD1 covers 11 bases. This TCR was sampled from a man in his 60s with COVID-19, enrolled during active disease. Specimen: peripheral blood. CDR3 protein: CSAGQGAQDTQYF. CDR3 DNA sequence: TGCAGCGCTGGACAGGGGGCCCAAGATACGCAGTATTTT.